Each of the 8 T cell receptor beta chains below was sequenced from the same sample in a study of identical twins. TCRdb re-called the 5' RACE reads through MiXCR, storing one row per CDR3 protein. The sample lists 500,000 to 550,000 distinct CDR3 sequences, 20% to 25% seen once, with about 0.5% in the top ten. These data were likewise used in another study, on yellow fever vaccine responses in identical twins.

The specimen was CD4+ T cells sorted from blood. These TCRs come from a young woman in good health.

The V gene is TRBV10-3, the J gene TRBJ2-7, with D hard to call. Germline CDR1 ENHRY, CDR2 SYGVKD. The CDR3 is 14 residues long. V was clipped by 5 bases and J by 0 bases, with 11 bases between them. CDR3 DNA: TGTGCCATCAGTCCTGACGACGGCTCCTACGAGCAGTACTTC. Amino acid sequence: CAISPDDGSYEQYF.

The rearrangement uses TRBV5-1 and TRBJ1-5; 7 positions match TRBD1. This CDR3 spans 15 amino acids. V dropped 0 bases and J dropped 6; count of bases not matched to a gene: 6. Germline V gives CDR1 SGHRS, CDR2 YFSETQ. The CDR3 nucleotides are TGCGCCAGCAGCTTGGGGGACAGTTACAGTCAGCCCCAGCATTTT. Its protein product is CASSLGDSYSQPQHF.

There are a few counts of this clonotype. The CDR3 region is CASSSRDRGNEAFF. In nucleotides, the CDR3 is TGTGCCAGCAGTTCTAGGGACAGGGGTAACGAAGCTTTCTTT. The chain joins TRBV12-3 or TRBV12-4 to TRBJ1-1; 10 bases map to TRBD1. V dropped 4 bases and J dropped 8; count of bases not matched to a gene: 7. The CDR3 loop spans 14 amino acids.

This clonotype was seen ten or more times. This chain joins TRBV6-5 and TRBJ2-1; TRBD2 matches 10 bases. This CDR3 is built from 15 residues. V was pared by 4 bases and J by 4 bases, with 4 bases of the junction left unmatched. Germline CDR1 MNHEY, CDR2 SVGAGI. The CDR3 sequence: CASSSTSGTYNEQFF. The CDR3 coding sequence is TGTGCCAGCAGTTCCACTAGCGGGACGTACAATGAGCAGTTCTTC.

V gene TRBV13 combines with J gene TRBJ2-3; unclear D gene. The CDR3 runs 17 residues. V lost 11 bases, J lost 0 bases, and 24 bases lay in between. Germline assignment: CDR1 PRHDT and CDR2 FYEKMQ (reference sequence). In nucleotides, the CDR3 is TGTGCCTTCAGCCCCGGGTCCCATTTTGAAAGCACAGATACGCAGTATTTT. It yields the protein CAFSPGSHFESTDTQYF.

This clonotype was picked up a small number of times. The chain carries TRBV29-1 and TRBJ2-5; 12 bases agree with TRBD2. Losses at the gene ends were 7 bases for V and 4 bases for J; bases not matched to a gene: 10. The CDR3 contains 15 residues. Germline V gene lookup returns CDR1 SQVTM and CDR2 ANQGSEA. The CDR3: CSGLAGATAGETQYF. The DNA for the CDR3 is TGCAGCGGACTAGCGGGAGCCACGGCGGGAGAGACCCAGTACTTC.

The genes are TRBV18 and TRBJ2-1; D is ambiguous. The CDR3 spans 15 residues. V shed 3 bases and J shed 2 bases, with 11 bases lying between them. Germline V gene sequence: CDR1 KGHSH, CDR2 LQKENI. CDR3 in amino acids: CASSPGNGAYNEQFF. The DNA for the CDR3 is TGTGCCAGCTCACCGGGGAATGGGGCCTACAATGAGCAGTTCTTC.

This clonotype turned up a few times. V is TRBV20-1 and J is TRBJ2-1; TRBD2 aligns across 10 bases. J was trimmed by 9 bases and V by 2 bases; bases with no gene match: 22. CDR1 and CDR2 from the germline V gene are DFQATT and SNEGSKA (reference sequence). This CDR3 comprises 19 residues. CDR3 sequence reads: CSARSLLIAGGVTIVEQFF. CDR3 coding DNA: TGCAGTGCTAGAAGCTTGTTGATAGCGGGGGGAGTTACAATAGTTGAGCAGTTCTTC.